This T cell receptor beta chain was recovered during a study of cytomegalovirus exposure and HLA in healthy donors. To note about this clone: A read error may account for a junction end that differs from germline.

PCR used 60 Vbeta primers and 13 Jbeta primers. Data came from immunoSEQ multiplex PCR; TCRdb stores just in-frame clones and leaves some out. The sample holds around 180,000 clones, around 77% seen once. The CDR3 covers 13 residues. Germline values: CDR1 SEHNR, CDR2 FQNEAQ (reference sequence). The receptor was isolated from a man in his 60s in good health and CMV-seronegative. The sequenced material came from PBMCs. The rearrangement uses TRBV7-9 and TRBJ1-5, with unresolved D. CDR3 in DNA: TGTGCCAGCAGCCTCAGTAGCAATCAGCCCCAGAATTTT. It is translated as CASSLSSNQPQNF.